This is a list of T cell receptor beta chains from one sample in a study of T cell changes during pregnancy in multiple sclerosis. Here immunoSEQ multiplex PCR was the method, and the copy in TCRdb shows in-frame clones only, minus some. This sample yields 90,000 to 100,000 clones, of which 90% to 95% are seen a single time; less than 2.5% belongs to the top ten. The sample was peripheral blood, taken in the third trimester of pregnancy. The receptors were sampled from a female donor with multiple sclerosis, enrolled in a pregnancy study. Both conserved end residues are part of each CDR3. A D gene is named only where the DNA matches it firmly. Where a row states a size, it is once, few, many or the class of an expanded clone; other rows omit it.

v_call	j_call	clone_size	d_call	cdr3_aa	cdr3_nt
TRBV6-5	TRBJ2-7	.	TRBD1	CASRSGQGAYEQYF	TGTGCCAGCAGATCTGGACAGGGGGCATACGAGCAGTACTTC
TRBV28	TRBJ1-2	.	.	CASSLGSNYGYTF	TGTGCCAGCAGTTTGGGCTCTAACTATGGCTACACCTTC
TRBV19	TRBJ1-2	.	.	CASREGLGRYGYTF	TGTGCCAGTAGAGAAGGATTGGGCCGCTATGGCTACACCTTC
TRBV9	TRBJ1-2	.	TRBD1	CASSVEGQTLYGYTF	TGTGCCAGCAGCGTAGAGGGACAGACCCTCTATGGCTACACCTTC
TRBV9	TRBJ2-7	few	TRBD1	CASSYRDSTYEQYF	TGTGCCAGCAGCTACAGGGACAGCACCTACGAGCAGTACTTC
TRBV30	TRBJ1-3	.	.	CAWTGGASSGNTIYF	TGTGCCTGGACGGGGGGTGCTAGCTCTGGAAACACCATATATTTT
TRBV6-5	TRBJ2-7	.	TRBD1	CATRTGSQQYF	TGTGCCACCAGGACAGGCTCTCAGCAGTACTTC
TRBV2	TRBJ1-4	.	.	CASSEFSATNEKLFF	TGTGCCAGCAGTGAATTTTCTGCAACTAATGAAAAACTGTTTTTT
TRBV15	TRBJ1-5	.	.	CATSRDGAGHQPQHF	TGTGCCACCAGCAGAGATGGGGCAGGGCATCAGCCCCAGCATTTT
TRBV7-3	TRBJ2-2	.	TRBD2	CASRPGGGSTGELFF	TGTGCCAGCAGACCCGGGGGGGGGAGCACCGGGGAGCTGTTTTTT
TRBV28	TRBJ1-2	.	TRBD1	CASSFVGTGAYGYTF	TGTGCCAGCAGTTTTGTTGGGACAGGCGCCTATGGCTACACCTTC
TRBV19	TRBJ2-3	.	.	CASRGRRQLTDTQYF	TGTGCCAGTAGGGGCCGTCGGCAGCTCACAGATACGCAGTATTTT
TRBV9	TRBJ1-1	.	.	CASSSRGMNTEAFF	TGTGCCAGCAGCTCCAGAGGTATGAACACTGAAGCTTTCTTT
TRBV7-6	TRBJ1-5	.	TRBD1	CASSPGTGRLQPQHF	TGTGCCAGCAGCCCGGGGACAGGAAGGCTGCAGCCCCAGCATTTT
TRBV4-1	TRBJ1-5	.	TRBD1	CASSQPDRVQPQHF	TGCGCCAGCAGCCAACCGGACAGGGTGCAGCCCCAGCATTTT
TRBV7-9	TRBJ2-1	.	.	CASSLFSRIDEQFF	TGTGCCAGCAGCTTATTCTCGAGGATCGATGAGCAGTTCTTC
TRBV5-1	TRBJ2-1	.	TRBD2	CASRRTSGYNEQFF	TGCGCCAGCAGAAGGACTAGCGGCTACAATGAGCAGTTCTTC
TRBV4-1	TRBJ2-7	once	TRBD2	CASSQALVGGSSYEQYF	TGCGCCAGCAGCCAAGCACTGGTGGGCGGGAGCTCCTACGAGCAGTACTTC
TRBV30	TRBJ1-3	.	.	CAWSVQGNTIYF	TGTGCCTGGAGTGTACAGGGAAACACCATATATTTT
TRBV6-6	TRBJ1-2	.	.	CASSYGGDYGYTF	TGTGCCAGCAGTTACGGGGGGGACTATGGCTACACCTTC
TRBV7-3	TRBJ1-5	.	.	CASSLGGARGNQPQHF	TGTGCCAGCAGCTTAGGGGGGGCGAGGGGCAATCAGCCCCAGCATTTT
TRBV29-1	TRBJ1-2	.	.	CSVQGRSSGYTF	TGCAGCGTTCAGGGTCGTTCAAGCGGCTACACCTTC
TRBV27	TRBJ2-1	.	.	CASSKLAYNEQFF	TGTGCCAGCAGCAAACTAGCATACAATGAGCAGTTCTTC
TRBV29-1	TRBJ2-1	.	TRBD2	CSVEGLAGRNEQFF	TGCAGCGTTGAAGGGTTAGCGGGGAGGAATGAGCAGTTCTTC
TRBV2	TRBJ2-7	.	.	CASSVSSYEQYF	TGTGCCAGCAGTGTGAGCTCCTACGAGCAGTACTTC
TRBV5-4	TRBJ2-1	.	.	CAGGESSYNEQFF	TGTGCAGGGGGGGAGAGCTCCTACAATGAGCAGTTCTTC
TRBV19	TRBJ2-1	.	TRBD2	CASSMWAGVFNEQFF	TGTGCCAGTAGTATGTGGGCGGGAGTCTTTAATGAGCAGTTCTTC
TRBV7-2	TRBJ2-2	.	.	CASSLATNTGELFF	TGTGCCAGCAGCTTAGCTACGAACACCGGGGAGCTGTTTTTT
TRBV4-2	TRBJ2-3	.	.	CASSHRFREVTDTQYF	TGTGCCAGCAGCCACCGTTTTCGGGAAGTAACAGATACGCAGTATTTT
TRBV4-3	TRBJ1-2	.	.	CASSQDLPGEGLMGGYTF	TGCGCCAGCAGCCAAGATCTCCCCGGGGAAGGTTTGATGGGCGGCTACACCTTC
TRBV19	TRBJ2-1	.	TRBD1	CASRTGNNEQFF	TGTGCCAGTCGGACAGGGAACAATGAGCAGTTCTTC
TRBV7-9	TRBJ2-5	.	.	CASSSIQETQYF	TGTGCCAGCAGCTCCATCCAAGAGACCCAGTACTTC
TRBV4-3	TRBJ1-2	.	TRBD1	CASSQVRGTGTTAHGYTF	TGCGCCAGCAGCCAAGTAAGGGGGACAGGGACCACAGCCCATGGCTACACCTTC
TRBV2	TRBJ2-1	.	TRBD2	CASSARASGPIGVYNEQFF	TGTGCCAGCAGTGCGAGGGCTAGCGGGCCAATTGGGGTCTACAATGAGCAGTTCTTC
TRBV6-5	TRBJ2-7	.	.	CASSYDWVGYEQYF	TGTGCCAGCAGTTATGACTGGGTGGGCTACGAGCAGTACTTC
TRBV6-5	TRBJ2-1	.	TRBD1	CASSSLGTGSFF	TGTGCCAGCAGTTCCCTCGGGACAGGGTCTTTCTTC
TRBV7-8	TRBJ2-3	.	TRBD2	CASSLLAGGGSDTQYF	TGTGCCAGCAGCTTATTGGCGGGAGGAGGGTCAGATACGCAGTATTTT
TRBV28	TRBJ1-1	.	.	CASIPHFPGSRGTEAFF	TGTGCCAGCATCCCCCACTTCCCCGGGTCAAGGGGCACTGAAGCTTTCTTT
TRBV7-6	TRBJ2-7	once	TRBD2	CASSLAVASGRQQYF	TGTGCCAGCAGCTTAGCCGTGGCTAGCGGGAGACAGCAGTACTTC
TRBV19	TRBJ1-1	.	.	CASQNRAWDENTEAFF	TGTGCCAGCCAAAACAGGGCCTGGGACGAGAACACTGAAGCTTTCTTT
TRBV6-4	TRBJ1-1	.	.	CASSDTGYTEAFF	TGTGCCAGCAGTGATACAGGCTACACTGAAGCTTTCTTT